The subject of this entry is one TCR beta chain. Antigen specificity is unknown. The sample comes from a study of cytomegalovirus exposure and HLA in healthy donors. Study details: Inside one of the first data releases sat about 85 million unique TCRs taken from HLA-typed donors.

This CDR3 comprises 16 residues. CDR1 PRHDT and CDR2 FYEKMQ come from the germline V gene (reference sequence). Losses at the gene ends were 4 bases for V and 2 bases for J; bases not matched to a gene: 6. It was with 60 Vbeta and 13 Jbeta primers that the PCR ran. Data came from immunoSEQ multiplex PCR; TCRdb stores just in-frame clones and leaves some out. The repertoire table contains 140,000 or so clones. Study observations and caveats: Productive rates of about 90% or about 30% were seen for most TCR beta V segments in an earlier analysis.

V is TRBV13 and J is TRBJ2-1; 9 nucleotides agree with TRBD2. This TCR derives from a male donor in good health and CMV-seronegative. Source material: PBMCs. The CDR3 is CASSSLSGGPYNEQFF. The CDR3 coding sequence is TGTGCCAGCAGCTCCCTTAGCGGGGGACCCTACAATGAGCAGTTCTTC.